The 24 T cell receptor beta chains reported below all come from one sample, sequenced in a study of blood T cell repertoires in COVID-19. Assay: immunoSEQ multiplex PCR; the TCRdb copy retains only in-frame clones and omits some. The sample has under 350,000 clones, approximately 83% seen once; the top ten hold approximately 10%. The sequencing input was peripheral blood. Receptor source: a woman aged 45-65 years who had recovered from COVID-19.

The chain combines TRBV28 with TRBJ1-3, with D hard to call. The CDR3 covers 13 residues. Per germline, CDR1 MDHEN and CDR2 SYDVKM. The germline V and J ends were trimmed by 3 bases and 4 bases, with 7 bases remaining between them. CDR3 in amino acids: CASSFPGGNTIYF. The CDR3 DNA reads TGTGCCAGCAGTTTCCCCGGGGGAAACACCATATATTTT.

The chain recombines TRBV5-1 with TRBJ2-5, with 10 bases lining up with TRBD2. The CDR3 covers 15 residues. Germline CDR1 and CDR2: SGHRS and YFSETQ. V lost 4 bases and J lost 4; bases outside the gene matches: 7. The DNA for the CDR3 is TGCGCCAGCAGCCCGGGACTAGCGACCCCAGAGACCCAGTACTTC. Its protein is CASSPGLATPETQYF.

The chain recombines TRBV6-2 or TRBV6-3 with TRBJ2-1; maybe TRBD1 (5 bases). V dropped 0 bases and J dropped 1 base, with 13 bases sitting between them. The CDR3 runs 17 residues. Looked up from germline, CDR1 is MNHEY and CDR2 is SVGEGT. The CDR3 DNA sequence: TGTGCCAGCAGTTACTCTAGGGGCCGTTCTTCCTACAATGAGCAGTTCTTC. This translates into CASSYSRGRSSYNEQFF.

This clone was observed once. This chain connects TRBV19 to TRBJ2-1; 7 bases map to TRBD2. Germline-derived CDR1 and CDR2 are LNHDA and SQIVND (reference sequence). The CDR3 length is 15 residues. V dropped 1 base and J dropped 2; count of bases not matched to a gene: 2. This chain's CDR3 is CASSIGGGPYNEQFF. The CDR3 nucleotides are TGTGCCAGTAGTATAGGCGGGGGACCCTACAATGAGCAGTTCTTC. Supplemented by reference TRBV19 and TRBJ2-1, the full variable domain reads DGGITQSPKYLFRKEGQNVTLSCEQNLNHDAMYWYRQDPGQGLRLIYYSQIVNDFQKGDIAEGYSVSREKKESFPLTVTSAQKNPTAFYLCASSIGGGPYNEQFFGPGTRLTVL.

The CDR3 loop is CASNPGDRVNEQFF. CDR3 DNA: TGTGCCAGCAACCCAGGGGACAGGGTCAATGAGCAGTTCTTC. The rearrangement joins TRBV4-2 to TRBJ2-1; TRBD1 matches 9 bases. Germline CDR1 and CDR2: LGHNA and YNFKEQ. This CDR3 is built from 14 residues. Trimming took 7 bases from V and 6 from J; bases not matched to a gene: 7.

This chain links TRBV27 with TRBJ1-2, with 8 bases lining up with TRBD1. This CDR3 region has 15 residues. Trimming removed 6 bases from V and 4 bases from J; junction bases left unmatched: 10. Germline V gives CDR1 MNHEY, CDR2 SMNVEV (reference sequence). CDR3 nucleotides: TGTGCCAGCAGGGCAGACAGGGGCTGGGGCTATGGCTACACCTTC. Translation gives CASRADRGWGYGYTF.

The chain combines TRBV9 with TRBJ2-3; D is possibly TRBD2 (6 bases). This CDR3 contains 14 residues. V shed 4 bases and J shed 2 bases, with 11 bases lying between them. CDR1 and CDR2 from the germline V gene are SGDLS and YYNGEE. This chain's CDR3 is CASSSRGNTDTQYF. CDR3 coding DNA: TGTGCCAGCAGCTCGCGGGGCAACACAGATACGCAGTATTTT.

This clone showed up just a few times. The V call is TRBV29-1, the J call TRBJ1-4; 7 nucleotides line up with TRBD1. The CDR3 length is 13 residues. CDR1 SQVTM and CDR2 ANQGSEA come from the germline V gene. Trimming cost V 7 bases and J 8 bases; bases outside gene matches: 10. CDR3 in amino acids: CSAKTGMGEKLFF. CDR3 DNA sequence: TGCAGCGCCAAGACAGGGATGGGAGAAAAACTGTTTTTT.

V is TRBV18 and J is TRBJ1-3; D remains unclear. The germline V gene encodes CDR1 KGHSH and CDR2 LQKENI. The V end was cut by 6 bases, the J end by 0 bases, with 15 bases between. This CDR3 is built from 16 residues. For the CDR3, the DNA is TGTGCCAGCTCTCCTAGCTCTGCCAACTCTGGAAACACCATATATTTT. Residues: CASSPSSANSGNTIYF.

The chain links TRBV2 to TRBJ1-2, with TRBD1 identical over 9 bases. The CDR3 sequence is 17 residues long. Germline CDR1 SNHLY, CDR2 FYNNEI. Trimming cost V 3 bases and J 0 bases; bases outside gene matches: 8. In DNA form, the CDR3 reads TGTGCCAGCAGTGAGTTTGGGACAGGGCCTACTAACTATGGCTACACCTTC. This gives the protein CASSEFGTGPTNYGYTF.

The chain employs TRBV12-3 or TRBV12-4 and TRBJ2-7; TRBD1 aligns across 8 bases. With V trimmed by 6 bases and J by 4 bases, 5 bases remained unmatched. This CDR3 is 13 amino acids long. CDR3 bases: TGTGCCAGCAGCCGGACAGGGCCGTACGAGCAGTACTTC. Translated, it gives CASSRTGPYEQYF.

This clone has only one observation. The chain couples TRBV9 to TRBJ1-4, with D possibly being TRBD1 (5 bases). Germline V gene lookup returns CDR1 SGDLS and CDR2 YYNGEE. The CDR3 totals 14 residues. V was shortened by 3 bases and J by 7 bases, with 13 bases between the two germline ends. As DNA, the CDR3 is TGTGCCAGCAGCGCAGGGTTGTCAGGTGAAAAACTGTTTTTT. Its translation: CASSAGLSGEKLFF.

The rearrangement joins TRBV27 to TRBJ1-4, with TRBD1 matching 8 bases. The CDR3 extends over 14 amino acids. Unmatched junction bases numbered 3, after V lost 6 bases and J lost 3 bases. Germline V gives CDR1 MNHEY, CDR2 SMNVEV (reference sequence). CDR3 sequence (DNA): TGTGCCAGCAGCTCACAGGGGGCTAATGAAAAACTGTTTTTT. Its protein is CASSSQGANEKLFF.

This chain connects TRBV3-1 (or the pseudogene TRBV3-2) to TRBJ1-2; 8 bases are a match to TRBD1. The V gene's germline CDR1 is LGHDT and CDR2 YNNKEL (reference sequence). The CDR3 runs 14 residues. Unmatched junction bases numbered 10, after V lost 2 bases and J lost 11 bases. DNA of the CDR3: TGTGCCAGCAGCCAAACCACGGGACAGGAGAGTTACACCTTC. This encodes CASSQTTGQESYTF.

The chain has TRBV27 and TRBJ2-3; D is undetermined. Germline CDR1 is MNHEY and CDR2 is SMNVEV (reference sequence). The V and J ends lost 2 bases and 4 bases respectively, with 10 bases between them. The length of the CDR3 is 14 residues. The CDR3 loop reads CASSLGQNPDTQYF. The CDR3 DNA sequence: TGTGCCAGCAGTTTAGGGCAGAACCCAGATACGCAGTATTTT.

In nucleotides, the CDR3 is TGCGCCAGCAGCTTGGCCCTGGGCCCACCCCTCCACTTT. Translated, it gives CASSLALGPPLHF. The chain recombines TRBV5-1 with TRBJ1-6, with D hard to call. V was pared by 0 bases and J by 11 bases, with 9 bases between. Germline V gene sequence: CDR1 SGHRS, CDR2 YFSETQ. This CDR3 contains 13 residues.

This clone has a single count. CDR3 in DNA: TGCGCCAGCAGCTTGGGACAGGGGGTACTTGGTGGGGCCAACGTCCTGACTTTC. This gives the protein CASSLGQGVLGGANVLTF. The gene calls are TRBV5-1 and TRBJ2-6; the match to TRBD1 covers 9 bases. From germline, CDR1 is SGHRS and CDR2 YFSETQ. Losses at the gene ends were 0 bases for V and 3 bases for J; bases not matched to a gene: 7. CDR3 length equals 18 residues.

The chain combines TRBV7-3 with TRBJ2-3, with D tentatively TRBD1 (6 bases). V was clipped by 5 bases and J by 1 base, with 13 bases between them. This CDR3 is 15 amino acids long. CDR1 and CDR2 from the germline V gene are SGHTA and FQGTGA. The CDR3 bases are TGTGCCAGCAGCCAAACAGGGCGACGCACAGATACGCAGTATTTT. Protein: CASSQTGRRTDTQYF.

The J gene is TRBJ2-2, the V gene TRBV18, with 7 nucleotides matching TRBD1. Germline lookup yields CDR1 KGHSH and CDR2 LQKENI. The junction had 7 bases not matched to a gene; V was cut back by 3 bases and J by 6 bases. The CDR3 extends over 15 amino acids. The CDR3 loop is CASSPRTGLAGELFF. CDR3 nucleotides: TGTGCCAGCTCACCCCGGACAGGTTTGGCCGGGGAGCTGTTTTTT.

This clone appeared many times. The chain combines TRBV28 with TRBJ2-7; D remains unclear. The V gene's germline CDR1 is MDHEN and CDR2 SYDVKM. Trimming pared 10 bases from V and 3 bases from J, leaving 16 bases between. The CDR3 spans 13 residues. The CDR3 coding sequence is TGTGCCACAGCGTCGTCGCAAAACTACGAGCAGTACTTC. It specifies CATASSQNYEQYF.

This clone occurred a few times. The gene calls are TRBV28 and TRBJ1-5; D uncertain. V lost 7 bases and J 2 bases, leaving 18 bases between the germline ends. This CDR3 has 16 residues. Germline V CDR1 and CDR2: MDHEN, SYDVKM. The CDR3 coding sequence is TGTGCCAGCACCGAGGCCCCACCAAATCGCAATCAGCCCCAGCATTTT. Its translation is CASTEAPPNRNQPQHF.

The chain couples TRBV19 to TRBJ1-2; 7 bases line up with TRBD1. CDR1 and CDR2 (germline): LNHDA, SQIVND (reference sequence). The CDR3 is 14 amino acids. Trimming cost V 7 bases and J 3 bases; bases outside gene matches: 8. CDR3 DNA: TGTGCCAGTAAAACAGGGGAGGTGGACTATGGCTACACCTTC. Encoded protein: CASKTGEVDYGYTF.

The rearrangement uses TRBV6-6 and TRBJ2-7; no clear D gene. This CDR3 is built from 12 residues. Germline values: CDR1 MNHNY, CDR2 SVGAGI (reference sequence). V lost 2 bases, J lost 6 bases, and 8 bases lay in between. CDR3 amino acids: CASSYQMSEQYF. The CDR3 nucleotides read TGTGCCAGCAGTTACCAAATGAGCGAGCAGTACTTC.

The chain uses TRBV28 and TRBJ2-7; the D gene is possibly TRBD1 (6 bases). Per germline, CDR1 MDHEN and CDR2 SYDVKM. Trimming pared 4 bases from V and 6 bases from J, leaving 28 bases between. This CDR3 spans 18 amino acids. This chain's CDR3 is CASSSPVWPTGPPGEQYF. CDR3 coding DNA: TGTGCCAGCAGTTCCCCCGTGTGGCCCACAGGGCCGCCGGGCGAGCAGTACTTC.